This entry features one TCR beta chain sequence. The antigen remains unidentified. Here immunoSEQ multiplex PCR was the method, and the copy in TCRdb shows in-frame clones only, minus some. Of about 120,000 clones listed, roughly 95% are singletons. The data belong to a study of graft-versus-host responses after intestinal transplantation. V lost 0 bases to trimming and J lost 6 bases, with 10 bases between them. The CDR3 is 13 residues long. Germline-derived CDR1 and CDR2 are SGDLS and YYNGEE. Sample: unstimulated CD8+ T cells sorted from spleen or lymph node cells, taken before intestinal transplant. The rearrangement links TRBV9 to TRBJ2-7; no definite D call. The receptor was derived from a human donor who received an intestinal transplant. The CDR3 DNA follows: TGTGCCAGCAGCGTAGGGTCTAGTATCGAGCAGTACTTC. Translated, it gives CASSVGSSIEQYF.